The 15 T cell receptor beta chains below come from one sample, sequenced in a study of beta chain features in type 1 diabetes (dated by TCRdb to 2017 to 2018). The method was the immunoSEQ multiplex PCR assay. The entire amount of isolated RNA was reverse transcribed using the High Capacity cDNA Reverse Transcription Kit, so the sequenced TCRB transcripts were expressed ones. TCRdb retrieved this table from immuneACCESS and kept in-frame rearrangements only. Not all clones are present; in checked studies, unresolved V genes account for under half, and no reason is known for the remainder. For this sample there are some 120,000 clones; around 16% appear just once. The top ten hold approximately 2.5% of the sample. The antigens of these receptors remain unknown. Overall study results and their limits: Type 1 diabetes patients showed a moderate but significant shortening of TCRB CDR3 length in all four CD4+ subsets.

The specimen was central memory CD4+ T cells from blood. Source of these receptors: a man between 18 and 35 years old with type 1 diabetes.

The chain has TRBV7-2 and TRBJ2-2; D gene ambiguous. Germline CDR1 reads SGHTA; CDR2 reads FQGNSA. Trimming cost V 5 bases and J 3 bases, with 10 bases left between them. The CDR3 covers 14 residues. The CDR3 DNA reads TGTGCCAGCAGCCAGCCCACCTACACCGGGGAGCTGTTTTTT. This translates into CASSQPTYTGELFF.

This clone was detected a few times. The chain has TRBV18 and TRBJ1-1; D is undetermined. This CDR3 is 12 amino acids long. Trimming cost V 2 bases and J 6 bases, with 7 bases left between them. The germline V gene has CDR1 KGHSH and CDR2 LQKENI. The CDR3 reads CASSPGQAEAFF. CDR3 nucleotide sequence: TGTGCCAGCTCACCAGGGCAAGCTGAAGCTTTCTTT.

The chain carries TRBV10-3 and TRBJ1-1; D not resolved. Germline V gene data show CDR1 as ENHRY and CDR2 as SYGVKD. The CDR3 covers 13 residues. Between the trimmed V and J ends, which lost 3 bases and 7 bases, there was a span of 12 bases. The CDR3 loop reads CAISEKKVDEAFF. The CDR3 DNA follows: TGTGCCATCAGTGAAAAGAAAGTGGATGAAGCTTTCTTT.

This clone came up a few times. Other DNA sequences of this sample code for an identical CDR3. The V gene is TRBV15, the J gene TRBJ1-4; D gene unclear. The germline CDR1 and CDR2 sequences are LNHNV and YYDKDF (reference sequence). This CDR3 has 15 amino acids. The V end lost 1 base, the J end lost 0 bases, and 6 bases lay between the germline ends. The CDR3 region is CATSRVSATNEKLFF. The CDR3 coding sequence is TGTGCCACCAGCAGAGTCTCCGCAACTAATGAAAAACTGTTTTTT.

In its sample, this clone was seen once. V gene TRBV7-2 combines with J gene TRBJ2-7; unclear D gene. Trimming removed 5 bases from V and 6 bases from J, with 8 bases in between. The germline V gene has CDR1 SGHTA and CDR2 FQGNSA. The CDR3 covers 11 residues. CDR3 nucleotides: TGTGCCAGCAGCCCGGCCGGCGAGCAGTACTTC. It encodes CASSPAGEQYF.

The chain recombines TRBV6-5 with TRBJ2-7; D may be TRBD1 (6 bases). There are 15 residues in the CDR3. Trimming removed 0 bases from V and 5 bases from J, with 14 bases in between. Germline V lookup: CDR1 MNHEY, CDR2 SVGAGI. Here the CDR3 reads CASSYSKQGRHEQYF. CDR3 DNA: TGTGCCAGCAGTTACTCGAAACAGGGTAGACACGAGCAGTACTTC.

V usage is TRBV11-2 and J usage is TRBJ2-5; tentatively, D is TRBD1 (5 bases). This CDR3 has 14 amino acids. V dropped 5 bases and J dropped 2 bases, with 12 bases sitting between them. Germline loops: CDR1 SGHAT, CDR2 FQNNGV. The CDR3 reads CASSPRQYQETQYF. Written as DNA, the CDR3 is TGTGCCAGCAGCCCACGACAGTATCAAGAGACCCAGTACTTC.

The chain uses TRBV7-2 and TRBJ2-5; the match to TRBD1 covers 7 bases. The CDR3 has 13 amino acids. The V segment lost 5 bases and the J segment 2 bases; nucleotides outside the gene matches: 2. Per germline, CDR1 SGHTA and CDR2 FQGNSA. The CDR3: CASSTDRQETQYF. The CDR3 DNA reads as TGTGCCAGCAGCACGGACAGGCAAGAGACCCAGTACTTC.

This clone was seen a handful of times. The V and J genes are TRBV7-9 and TRBJ2-3, with 8 bases matching TRBD1. Germline V lookup: CDR1 SEHNR, CDR2 FQNEAQ (reference sequence). The CDR3 is 15 amino acids. Unmatched junction bases numbered 4, after V lost 5 bases and J lost 0 bases. DNA of the CDR3: TGTGCCAGCAGCCCGGGACAGGTTAGCACAGATACGCAGTATTTT. Residues: CASSPGQVSTDTQYF. The entire variable domain, with the rest obtained from reference TRBV7-9 and TRBJ2-3, is as follows: DTGVSQNPRHKITKRGQNVTFRCDPISEHNRLYWYRQTLGQGPEFLTYFQNEAQLEKSRLLSDRFSAERPKGSFSTLEIQRTEQGDSAMYLCASSPGQVSTDTQYFGPGTRLTVL.

Only a few counts were recorded for this clone. This chain uses TRBV21-1 with TRBJ1-2; the table's D call of TRBD1 was not tested on the DNA. TRBV21-1 is reported as a pseudogene. The CDR3 runs to 12 residues. The DNA for the CDR3 is TGTGCCAGCGGCAGGACAGGGAGGGGCTACACCTTC. Amino acids: CASGRTGRGYTF.

The V call is TRBV28, the J call TRBJ2-1, with no clear D. The germline V gene encodes CDR1 MDHEN and CDR2 SYDVKM. The CDR3 has 13 amino acids. With 6 bases removed from V and 1 base from J, the gap between germline ends came to 7 bases. The chain's CDR3 is CASSPYSYNEQFF. CDR3 nucleotide sequence: TGTGCCAGCAGCCCCTATTCCTACAATGAGCAGTTCTTC.

The rearrangement uses TRBV5-8 and TRBJ2-3, with 7 bases aligning to TRBD1. J was trimmed by 4 bases and V by 3 bases; bases with no gene match: 8. Germline-derived CDR1 and CDR2 are SGHTS and YDEGEE. The CDR3 totals 15 residues. As DNA, the CDR3 is TGTGCCAGCAGCTCCGGGACAGATAAGTCAGATACGCAGTATTTT. It translates to CASSSGTDKSDTQYF. The full variable domain, its missing parts supplied by reference TRBV5-8 and TRBJ2-3, is EAGVTQSPTHLIKTRGQQATLRCSPISGHTSVYWYQQALGLGLQFLLWYDEGEERNRGNFPPRFSGRQFPNYSSELNVNALELEDSALYLCASSSGTDKSDTQYFGPGTRLTVL.

This clone turned up a few times. This chain links TRBV7-2 with TRBJ2-5; D is possibly TRBD1 (6 bases). Germline V gene lookup returns CDR1 SGHTA and CDR2 FQGNSA. The CDR3 covers 12 residues. The V end lost 6 bases, the J end lost 6 bases, and 11 bases lay between the germline ends. CDR3 coding DNA: TGTGCCAGCAGTAGCACAGGGAAGACCCAGTACTTC. Translated: CASSSTGKTQYF. The full variable domain, with the rest looked up from reference TRBV7-2 and TRBJ2-5, is GAGVSQSPSNKVTEKGKDVELRCDPISGHTALYWYRQSLGQGLEFLIYFQGNSAPDKSGLPSDRFSAERTGGSVSTLTIQRTQQEDSAVYLCASSSTGKTQYFGPGTRLLVL.

J is TRBJ2-1 and V is TRBV9; the D call may be TRBD1 or TRBD2 (6 bases each). The CDR3 extends over 16 amino acids. Between the trimmed V and J ends, which lost 4 bases and 0 bases, there was a span of 14 bases. CDR1 and CDR2 from the germline V gene are SGDLS and YYNGEE. The CDR3 DNA reads as TGTGCCAGCAGCCGAAGGGGGGCTAGCTCCTACAATGAGCAGTTCTTC. It is translated as CASSRRGASSYNEQFF. Using reference TRBV9 and TRBJ2-1 for the parts outside the CDR3, the full variable domain is DSGVTQTPKHLITATGQRVTLRCSPRSGDLSVYWYQQSLDQGLQFLIQYYNGEERAKGNILERFSAQQFPDLHSELNLSSLELGDSALYFCASSRRGASSYNEQFFGPGTRLTVL.

This clone appeared many times. This chain links TRBV15 with TRBJ1-3; no reliable D call. The CDR3 contains 14 residues. The V gene's germline CDR1 is LNHNV and CDR2 YYDKDF (reference sequence). Trimming took off 4 bases at V and 0 bases at J, with 7 bases between the two ends. Written as DNA, the CDR3 is TGTGCCACCAGCAAGCAGACCTCTGGAAACACCATATATTTT. Translation: CATSKQTSGNTIYF.